A selection of T cell receptor beta chains follows, all from one sample in a study of post-analysis software for immune sequencing data. TCRdb re-called the PCR reads with MiXCR, one entry per CDR3 protein. This table holds roughly 700,000 distinct CDR3 sequences, around 27% found once. The sequencing sample was made of blood. Source of these receptors: a girl aged 5-17 years with multiple sclerosis. Both conserved end residues are part of each CDR3. A D gene is named only where the DNA matches it firmly. Some rows have no size entry. The others give once, few or many, or a class for an expanded clone.

TRBJ2-7 NA TRBV5-1 NA CASSLEGNTPYEQYF TGCGCCAGCAGCTTGGAAGGGAATACCCCGTACGAGCAGTACTTC
TRBJ2-3 TRBD1 TRBV5-6 NA CASSLGTGGSDTQYF TGTGCCAGCAGCTTGGGCACAGGGGGCTCAGATACGCAGTATTTT
TRBJ2-3 NA TRBV19 few CASSVLMDTQYF TGTGCCAGTTCCGTTCTAATGGATACGCAGTATTTT
TRBJ2-7 NA TRBV11-2 few CASSRTETVSYEQYF TGTGCCAGCAGCCGTACCGAGACAGTATCCTACGAGCAGTACTTC
TRBJ1-1 NA TRBV20-1 NA CSARGQGTNTEAFF TGCAGTGCTAGAGGGCAGGGCACGAACACTGAAGCTTTCTTT
TRBJ2-3 TRBD2 TRBV20-1 few CSAIRRGGRLAGTKPSTDTQYF TGCAGTGCTATACGAAGAGGGGGGCGGCTAGCGGGGACGAAACCTAGCACAGATACGCAGTATTTT
TRBJ1-2 TRBD1 TRBV5-1 NA CASKTTGGNYGYTF TGCGCCAGCAAGACGACAGGGGGGAACTATGGCTACACCTTC
TRBJ2-1 NA TRBV15 NA CATSSLGDGYNEQFF TGTGCCACCAGCAGCTTGGGGGACGGCTACAATGAGCAGTTCTTC
TRBJ2-1 TRBD2 TRBV5-1 many CASSSGLAGVSNEQFF TGCGCCAGCAGCTCGGGACTAGCGGGAGTGAGTAATGAGCAGTTCTTC
TRBJ2-6 NA TRBV28 many CASRGTGANVLTF TGTGCCAGCAGGGGGACTGGGGCCAACGTCCTGACTTTC
TRBJ2-5 NA TRBV5-1 NA CASGPMEGVTETQYF TGCGCCAGCGGCCCAATGGAGGGGGTGACTGAGACCCAGTACTTC
TRBJ1-2 NA TRBV4-3 few CASSPGGTEDQDGYTF TGCGCCAGCAGCCCGGGGGGGACCGAAGATCAGGATGGCTACACCTTC
TRBJ2-3 TRBD2 TRBV4-1 NA CASSQSGGGPGRTDTQYF TGCGCCAGCAGCCAGTCGGGAGGCGGACCCGGGAGGACAGATACGCAGTATTTT
TRBJ2-7 NA TRBV5-4 NA CASSGARGYEQYF TGTGCCAGCAGCGGGGCCAGGGGCTACGAGCAGTACTTC
TRBJ2-1 TRBD1 TRBV25-1 NA CASSARQGWDNEQFF TGTGCCAGCAGTGCCCGACAGGGGTGGGACAATGAGCAGTTCTTC
TRBJ1-4 NA TRBV20-1 many CSARLRATNEKLFF TGCAGTGCTAGATTACGGGCAACTAATGAAAAACTGTTTTTT
TRBJ2-7 NA TRBV7-9 NA CASSPGAPSDEQYF TGTGCCAGCAGCCCCGGGGCCCCTTCGGACGAGCAGTACTTC
TRBJ2-5 TRBD2 TRBV28 few CASRSLAGEPQETQYF TGTGCCAGCAGAAGTCTAGCGGGAGAGCCACAAGAGACCCAGTACTTC
TRBJ1-2 NA TRBV29-1 many CSAGRLASDYGYTF TGCAGCGCTGGCAGGCTGGCATCCGACTATGGCTACACCTTC
TRBJ2-6 TRBD1 TRBV6-5 NA CASSNPGQGAWGANVLTF TGTGCCAGCAGTAACCCGGGACAGGGGGCATGGGGGGCCAACGTCCTGACTTTC
TRBJ2-5 NA TRBV7-2 few CASSSLGEIQYF TGTGCCAGCAGCTCGTTAGGGGAGATCCAGTACTTC
TRBJ1-4 NA TRBV7-2 NA CASSLAGGRGFGFF TGTGCCAGCAGCTTAGCGGGAGGGCGGGGTTTTGGGTTTTTT
TRBJ2-7 NA TRBV6-1 few CASSEWTAYEQYF TGTGCCAGCAGTGAGTGGACAGCTTACGAGCAGTACTTC
TRBJ2-5 TRBD2 TRBV7-2 NA CASSPPGGSRAQYF TGTGCCAGCAGCCCCCCTGGCGGGAGCAGGGCCCAGTACTTC
TRBJ2-2 NA TRBV5-1 NA CASRPDGTNTGELFF TGCGCCAGCAGGCCTGACGGGACAAACACCGGGGAGCTGTTTTTT
TRBJ2-5 NA TRBV6-5 NA CASSYSDPRETQYF TGTGCCAGCAGTTACTCGGACCCTCGGGAGACCCAGTACTTC
TRBJ2-5 NA TRBV7-9 NA CASSRGNTQETQYF TGTGCCAGCAGCCGGGGGAACACACAAGAGACCCAGTACTTC
TRBJ2-7 NA TRBV27 NA CASSPPRVQQYF TGTGCCAGCAGTCCCCCCCGGGTCCAGCAGTACTTC
TRBJ2-3 NA TRBV5-1 few CASSSPRGTDTQYF TGCGCCAGCAGCTCCCCCCGGGGTACAGATACGCAGTATTTT